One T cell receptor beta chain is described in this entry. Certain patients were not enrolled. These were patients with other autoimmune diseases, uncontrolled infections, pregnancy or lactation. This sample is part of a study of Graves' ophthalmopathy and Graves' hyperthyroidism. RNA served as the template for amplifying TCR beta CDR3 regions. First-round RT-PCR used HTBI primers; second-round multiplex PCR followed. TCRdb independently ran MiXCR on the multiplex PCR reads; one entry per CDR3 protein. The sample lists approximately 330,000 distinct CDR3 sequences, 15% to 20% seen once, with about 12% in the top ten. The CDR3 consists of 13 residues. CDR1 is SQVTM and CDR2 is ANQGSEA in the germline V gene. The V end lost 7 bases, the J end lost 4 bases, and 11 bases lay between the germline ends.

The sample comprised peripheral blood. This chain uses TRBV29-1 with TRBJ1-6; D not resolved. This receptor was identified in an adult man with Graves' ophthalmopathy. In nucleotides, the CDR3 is TGCAGCGCCACAGAGGGTTATAATTCACCCCTCCACTTT. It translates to CSATEGYNSPLHF. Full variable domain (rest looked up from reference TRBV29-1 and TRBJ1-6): SAVISQKPSRDICQRGTSLTIQCQVDSQVTMMFWYRQQPGQSLTLIATANQGSEATYESGFVIDKFPISRPNLTFSTLTVSNMSPEDSSIYLCSATEGYNSPLHFGNGTRLTVT.